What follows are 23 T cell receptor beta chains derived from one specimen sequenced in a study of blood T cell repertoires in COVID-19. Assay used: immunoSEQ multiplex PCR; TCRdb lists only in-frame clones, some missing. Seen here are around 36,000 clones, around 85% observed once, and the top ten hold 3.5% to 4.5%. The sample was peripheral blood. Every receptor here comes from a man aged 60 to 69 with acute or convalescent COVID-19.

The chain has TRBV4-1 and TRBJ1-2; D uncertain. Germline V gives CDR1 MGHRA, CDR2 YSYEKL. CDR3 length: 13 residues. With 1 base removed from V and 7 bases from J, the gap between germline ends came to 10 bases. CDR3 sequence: CASSQGGGSGYTF. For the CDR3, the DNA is TGCGCCAGCAGCCAAGGGGGAGGGTCTGGCTACACCTTC.

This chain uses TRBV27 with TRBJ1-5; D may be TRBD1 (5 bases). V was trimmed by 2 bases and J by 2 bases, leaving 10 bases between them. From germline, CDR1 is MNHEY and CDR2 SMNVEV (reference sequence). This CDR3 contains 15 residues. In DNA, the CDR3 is TGTGCCAGCAGTTTAACGGGGGGTGGCAATCAGCCCCAGCATTTT. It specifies CASSLTGGGNQPQHF.

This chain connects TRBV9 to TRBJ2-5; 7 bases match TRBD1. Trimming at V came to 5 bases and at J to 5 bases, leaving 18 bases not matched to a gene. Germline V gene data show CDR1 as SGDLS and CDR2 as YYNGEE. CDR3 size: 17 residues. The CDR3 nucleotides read TGTGCCAGCAGTCCTAGTTGGGGACAGCTATCGGGTGAGACCCAGTACTTC. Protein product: CASSPSWGQLSGETQYF.

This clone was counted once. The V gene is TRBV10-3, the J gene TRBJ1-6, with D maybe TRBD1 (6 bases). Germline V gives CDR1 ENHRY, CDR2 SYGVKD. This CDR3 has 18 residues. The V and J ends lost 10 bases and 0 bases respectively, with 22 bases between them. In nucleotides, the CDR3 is TGTGCCACCAGGTCCTGGGACACCCTAAGCTCCTATAATTCACCCCTCCACTTT. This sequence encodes CATRSWDTLSSYNSPLHF.

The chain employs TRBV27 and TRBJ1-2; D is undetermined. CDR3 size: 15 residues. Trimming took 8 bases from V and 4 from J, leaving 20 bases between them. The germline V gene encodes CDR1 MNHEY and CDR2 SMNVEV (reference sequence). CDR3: CASSSVGREGYGYTF. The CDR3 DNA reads TGTGCCAGCTCCTCGGTCGGCCGAGAGGGCTATGGCTACACCTTC.

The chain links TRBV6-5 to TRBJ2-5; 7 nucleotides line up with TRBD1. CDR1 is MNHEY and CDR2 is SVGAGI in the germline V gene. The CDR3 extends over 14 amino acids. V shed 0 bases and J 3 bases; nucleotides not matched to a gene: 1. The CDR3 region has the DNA TGTGCCAGCAGTTACTCGGACAGGAAAGAGACCCAGTACTTC. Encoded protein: CASSYSDRKETQYF.

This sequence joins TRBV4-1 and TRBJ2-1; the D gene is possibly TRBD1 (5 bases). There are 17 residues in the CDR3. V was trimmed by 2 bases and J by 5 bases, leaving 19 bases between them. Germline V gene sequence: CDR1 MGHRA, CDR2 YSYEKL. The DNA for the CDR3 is TGCGCCAGCAGCCAACCCTCCGGCAGGGCCCCTAACAATGAGCAGTTCTTC. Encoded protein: CASSQPSGRAPNNEQFF.

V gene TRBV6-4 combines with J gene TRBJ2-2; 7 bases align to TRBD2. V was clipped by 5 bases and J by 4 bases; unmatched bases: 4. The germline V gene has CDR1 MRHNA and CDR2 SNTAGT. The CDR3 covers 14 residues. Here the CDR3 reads CASSLLATTGELFF. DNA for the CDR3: TGTGCCAGCAGTTTACTAGCGACCACCGGGGAGCTGTTTTTT.

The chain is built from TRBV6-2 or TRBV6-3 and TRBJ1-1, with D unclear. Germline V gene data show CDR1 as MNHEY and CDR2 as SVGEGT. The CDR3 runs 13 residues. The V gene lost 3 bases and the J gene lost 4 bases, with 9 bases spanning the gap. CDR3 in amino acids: CASSYGRSTEAFF. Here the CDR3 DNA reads TGTGCCAGCAGTTATGGGAGGTCCACTGAAGCTTTCTTT.

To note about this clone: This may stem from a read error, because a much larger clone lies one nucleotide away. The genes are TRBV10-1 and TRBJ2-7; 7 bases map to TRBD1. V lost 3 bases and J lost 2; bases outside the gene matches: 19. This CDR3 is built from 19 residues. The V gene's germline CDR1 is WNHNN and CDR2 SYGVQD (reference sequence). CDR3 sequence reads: CASSEGTEGPDVPTYEQYF. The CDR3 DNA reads TGCGCCAGCAGTGAAGGGACAGAGGGCCCGGATGTACCAACCTACGAGCAGTACTTC.

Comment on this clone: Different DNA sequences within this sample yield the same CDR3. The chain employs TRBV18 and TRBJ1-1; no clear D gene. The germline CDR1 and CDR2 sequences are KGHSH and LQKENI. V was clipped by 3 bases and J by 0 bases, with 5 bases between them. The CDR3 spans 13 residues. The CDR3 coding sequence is TGTGCCAGCTCACCTGGCCTGAACACTGAAGCTTTCTTT. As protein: CASSPGLNTEAFF.

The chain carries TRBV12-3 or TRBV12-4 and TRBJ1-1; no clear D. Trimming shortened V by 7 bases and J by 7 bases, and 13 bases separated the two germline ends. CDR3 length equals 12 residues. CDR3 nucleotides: TGTGCCAGCACCCTTTCTGACTTTGAAGCTTTCTTT. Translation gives CASTLSDFEAFF.

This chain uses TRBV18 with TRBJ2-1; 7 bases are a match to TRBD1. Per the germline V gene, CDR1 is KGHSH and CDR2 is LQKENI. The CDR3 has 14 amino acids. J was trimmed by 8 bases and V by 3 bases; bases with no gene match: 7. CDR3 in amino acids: CASSPARGNYEQFF. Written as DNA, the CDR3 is TGTGCCAGCTCACCGGCCAGGGGGAATTATGAGCAGTTCTTC.

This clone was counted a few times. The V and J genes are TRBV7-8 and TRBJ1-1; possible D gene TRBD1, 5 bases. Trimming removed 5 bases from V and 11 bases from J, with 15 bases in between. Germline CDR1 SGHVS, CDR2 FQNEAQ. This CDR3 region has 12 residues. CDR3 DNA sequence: TGTGCCAGCAGCCCAGGGATCCGGCGGGCTTTCTTT. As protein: CASSPGIRRAFF.

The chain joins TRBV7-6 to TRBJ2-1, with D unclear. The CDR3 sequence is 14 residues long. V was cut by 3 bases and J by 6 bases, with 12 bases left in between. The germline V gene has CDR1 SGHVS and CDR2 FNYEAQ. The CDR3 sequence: CASSFSVLVNEQFF. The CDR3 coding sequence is TGTGCCAGCAGCTTTTCGGTCCTAGTCAATGAGCAGTTCTTC. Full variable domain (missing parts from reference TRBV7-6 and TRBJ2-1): GAGVSQSPRYKVTKRGQDVALRCDPISGHVSLYWYRQALGQGPEFLTYFNYEAQQDKSGLPNDRFSAERPEGSISTLTIQRTEQRDSAMYRCASSFSVLVNEQFFGPGTRLTVL.

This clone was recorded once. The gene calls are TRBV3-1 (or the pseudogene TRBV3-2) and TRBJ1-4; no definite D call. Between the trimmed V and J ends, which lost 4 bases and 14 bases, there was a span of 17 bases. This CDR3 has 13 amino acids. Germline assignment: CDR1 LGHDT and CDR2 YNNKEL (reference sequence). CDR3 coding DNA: TGTGCCAGCAGCCCGGACTCGGGGATTAGTCTGTTTTTT. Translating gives CASSPDSGISLFF.

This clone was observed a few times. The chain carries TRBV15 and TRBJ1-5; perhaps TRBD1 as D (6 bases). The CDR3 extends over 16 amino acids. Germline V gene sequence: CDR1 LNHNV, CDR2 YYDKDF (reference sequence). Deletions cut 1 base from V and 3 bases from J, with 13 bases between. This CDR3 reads CATSRGRTDVNQPQHF. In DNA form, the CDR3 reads TGTGCCACCAGCAGAGGGAGGACAGACGTCAATCAGCCCCAGCATTTT.

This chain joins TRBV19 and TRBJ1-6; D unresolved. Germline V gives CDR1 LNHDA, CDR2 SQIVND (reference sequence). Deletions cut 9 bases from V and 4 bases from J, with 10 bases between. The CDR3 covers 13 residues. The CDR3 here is CASRRQYNSPLHF. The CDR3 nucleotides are TGTGCCAGCCGGCGGCAGTATAATTCACCCCTCCACTTT. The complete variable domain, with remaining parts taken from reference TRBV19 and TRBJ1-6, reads DGGITQSPKYLFRKEGQNVTLSCEQNLNHDAMYWYRQDPGQGLRLIYYSQIVNDFQKGDIAEGYSVSREKKESFPLTVTSAQKNPTAFYLCASRRQYNSPLHFGNGTRLTVT.

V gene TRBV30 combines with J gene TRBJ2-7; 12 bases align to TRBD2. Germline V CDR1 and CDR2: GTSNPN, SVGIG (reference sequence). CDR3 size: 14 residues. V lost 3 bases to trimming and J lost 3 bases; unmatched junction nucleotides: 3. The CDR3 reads CAWREGLAGYEQYF. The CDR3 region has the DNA TGTGCCTGGAGGGAGGGACTAGCGGGCTACGAGCAGTACTTC.

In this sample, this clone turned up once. The CDR3 coding sequence is TGTGCCAGCAGTTTGGCGGGTCGAGTTGGTCAGCCCCAGCATTTT. As protein: CASSLAGRVGQPQHF. The gene calls are TRBV28 and TRBJ1-5; no reliable D call. Trimming took off 3 bases at V and 6 bases at J, with 15 bases between the two ends. CDR1 is MDHEN and CDR2 is SYDVKM in the germline V gene. The CDR3 is 15 residues long.

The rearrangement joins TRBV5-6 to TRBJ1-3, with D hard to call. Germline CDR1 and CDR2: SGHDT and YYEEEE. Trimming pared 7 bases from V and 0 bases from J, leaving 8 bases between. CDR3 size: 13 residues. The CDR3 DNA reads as TGTGCCAGCTGGGCCTTCTCTGGAAACACCATATATTTT. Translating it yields CASWAFSGNTIYF. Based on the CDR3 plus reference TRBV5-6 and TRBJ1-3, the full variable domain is DAGVTQSPTHLIKTRGQQVTLRCSPKSGHDTVSWYQQALGQGPQFIFQYYEEEERQRGNFPDRFSGHQFPNYSSELNVNALLLGDSALYLCASWAFSGNTIYFGEGSWLTVV.

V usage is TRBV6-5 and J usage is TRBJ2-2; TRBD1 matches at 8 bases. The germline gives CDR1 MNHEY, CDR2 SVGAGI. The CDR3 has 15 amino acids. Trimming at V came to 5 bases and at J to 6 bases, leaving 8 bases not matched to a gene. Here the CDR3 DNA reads TGTGCCAGCAGTAGGGGACAGGTATCCCCCGGGGAGCTGTTTTTT. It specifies CASSRGQVSPGELFF.

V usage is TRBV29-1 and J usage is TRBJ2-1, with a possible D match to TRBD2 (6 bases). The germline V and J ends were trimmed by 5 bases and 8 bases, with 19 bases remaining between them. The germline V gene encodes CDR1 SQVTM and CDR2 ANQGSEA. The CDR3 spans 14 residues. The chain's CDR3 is CSVHGGSARDEQFF. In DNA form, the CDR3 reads TGCAGCGTTCACGGAGGGTCTGCCAGGGATGAGCAGTTCTTC.